The 22 T cell receptor beta chains listed next were all sequenced from one sample in a study of blood T cell repertoires in COVID-19. The assay was immunoSEQ multiplex PCR, and TCRdb's table has in-frame clones only and misses some. The sample holds about 82,000 clones, over 70% seen once. Sequenced material: peripheral blood. These receptors all stem from a woman aged 55-70 years with acute or convalescent COVID-19.

V gene TRBV23-1 combines with J gene TRBJ2-2; D may be TRBD1 (7 bases). TRBV23-1 carries the ORF label, with uncertain function. The length of the CDR3 is 19 residues. Trimming took off 6 bases at V and 3 bases at J, with 26 bases between the two ends. The chain's CDR3 is CASSPFGPGQGEDTGELFF. The CDR3 coding sequence is TGCGCCAGCAGCCCTTTTGGGCCCGGCCAGGGGGAGGACACCGGGGAGCTGTTTTTT.

The J gene is TRBJ2-3, the V gene TRBV7-8; D uncertain. Germline CDR1 and CDR2: SGHVS and FQNEAQ. V was clipped by 0 bases and J by 3 bases, with 7 bases between them. This CDR3 has 14 amino acids. CDR3 sequence: CASSLASQTDTQYF. Here the CDR3 DNA reads TGTGCCAGCAGCTTAGCGTCGCAGACAGATACGCAGTATTTT.

This clone occurred once. The gene calls are TRBV28 and TRBJ1-4; D possibly corresponds to TRBD1 (5 bases). The CDR3 is 14 amino acids. Germline-derived CDR1 and CDR2 are MDHEN and SYDVKM. Trimming took off 7 bases at V and 2 bases at J, with 11 bases between the two ends. The CDR3 sequence: CASTGGGTNEKLFF. The CDR3 DNA follows: TGTGCCAGCACCGGGGGAGGTACTAATGAAAAACTGTTTTTT.

This clone appeared a single time. V gene TRBV7-8 combines with J gene TRBJ2-7; D remains ambiguous. The CDR3 totals 14 residues. V shed 1 base and J shed 1 base, with 8 bases lying between them. Germline CDR1 SGHVS, CDR2 FQNEAQ. This CDR3 reads CASSLGHTSYEQYF. As DNA, the CDR3 is TGTGCCAGCAGCTTAGGGCACACATCCTACGAGCAGTACTTC.

This clone has only one observation. V usage is TRBV24-1 and J usage is TRBJ1-5; D remains unclear. Trimming left V 9 bases short and J 2 bases short, with 10 bases between. The CDR3 consists of 13 residues. Germline lookup yields CDR1 KGHDR and CDR2 SFDVKD. This chain's CDR3 is CATQDSRNQPQHF. The CDR3 DNA follows: TGTGCCACCCAAGACTCCCGCAATCAGCCCCAGCATTTT.

V usage is TRBV30 and J usage is TRBJ1-5, with TRBD1 as a possible D gene (5 bases). Germline V gives CDR1 GTSNPN, CDR2 SVGIG (reference sequence). Trimming removed 0 bases at V and 4 bases at J, with 13 bases between. There are 15 residues in the CDR3. In nucleotides, the CDR3 is TGTGCCTGGAGTGTCGTCGGGGGGGGAAATCAGCCCCAGCATTTT. The encoded protein is CAWSVVGGGNQPQHF.

The CDR3 DNA reads as TGTGCCAGCAGCTTGGCCGGACTAGCGGGCACAGATACGCAGTATTTT. As protein: CASSLAGLAGTDTQYF. The chain employs TRBV5-6 and TRBJ2-3, with 10 bases fitting TRBD2. CDR3 length: 16 residues. The V segment lost 0 bases and the J segment 1 base; nucleotides outside the gene matches: 2. Germline values: CDR1 SGHDT, CDR2 YYEEEE.

The V and J genes are TRBV6-6 and TRBJ2-2, with 7 nucleotides matching TRBD2. The trim removed 5 bases at V and 7 bases at J, leaving 16 bases unmatched. Germline CDR1 and CDR2: MNHNY and SVGAGI (reference sequence). CDR3 length: 17 residues. CDR3 sequence (DNA): TGTGCCAGCAGTCCCATCGGGGCGCACGGGGGGTACGGGGAGCTGTTTTTT. Translating gives CASSPIGAHGGYGELFF.

V gene TRBV7-2 combines with J gene TRBJ1-1; D gene unclear. Germline values: CDR1 SGHTA, CDR2 FQGNSA. The CDR3 runs 12 residues. Trimming cost V 8 bases and J 4 bases, with 11 bases left between them. CDR3 nucleotides: TGTGCCAGCGTGGGAGGGAGCACTGAAGCTTTCTTT. Amino acids: CASVGGSTEAFF.

The chain couples TRBV5-5 to TRBJ2-7; 7 nucleotides align to TRBD1. This CDR3 comprises 15 residues. V dropped 5 bases and J dropped 0; count of bases not matched to a gene: 8. Germline loops: CDR1 SGHKS, CDR2 YYEKEE (reference sequence). The CDR3 sequence is CASSYMTGSSYEQYF. The DNA of the CDR3 is TGTGCCAGCAGTTATATGACAGGGAGCTCCTACGAGCAGTACTTC.

The gene calls are TRBV18 and TRBJ2-1, with 12 positions matching TRBD2. V shed 6 bases, J shed 6 bases, and the junction held 12 bases outside the gene matches. The CDR3 contains 17 residues. The germline V gene has CDR1 KGHSH and CDR2 LQKENI. The CDR3 here is CASSLKTSGGQGNEQFF. The CDR3 nucleotides are TGTGCCAGCTCGCTTAAGACTAGCGGGGGTCAAGGCAATGAGCAGTTCTTC.

The chain is built from TRBV7-2 and TRBJ2-6; D not resolved. Germline V gene sequence: CDR1 SGHTA, CDR2 FQGNSA. This CDR3 comprises 12 residues. Between the trimmed V and J ends, which lost 7 bases and 6 bases, there was a span of 7 bases. The CDR3 loop reads CASTPVANVLTF. The CDR3 DNA reads TGTGCCAGCACCCCGGTGGCCAACGTCCTGACTTTC.

The chain employs TRBV18 and TRBJ2-5, with TRBD2 matching 12 bases. The CDR3 length is 15 residues. CDR1 KGHSH and CDR2 LQKENI come from the germline V gene. Trimming removed 6 bases from V and 4 bases from J; junction bases left unmatched: 6. CDR3 sequence: CASSLSTSGGETQYF. The CDR3 region has the DNA TGTGCCAGCTCTCTCTCGACTAGCGGGGGAGAGACCCAGTACTTC.

V usage is TRBV10-3 and J usage is TRBJ1-2, with no clear D. Germline V gene lookup returns CDR1 ENHRY and CDR2 SYGVKD. Deletions cut 2 bases from V and 5 bases from J, with 12 bases between. The CDR3 totals 14 residues. CDR3 protein: CAISEEATLYGYTF. The CDR3 coding sequence is TGTGCCATCAGTGAGGAAGCTACCCTTTATGGCTACACCTTC.

V gene TRBV7-9 combines with J gene TRBJ1-1; D is undetermined. Trimming stripped 1 base from V and 7 bases from J, with 4 bases between. Per the germline V gene, CDR1 is SEHNR and CDR2 is FQNEAQ (reference sequence). This CDR3 spans 11 amino acids. The CDR3 sequence: CASSLGLEAFF. CDR3 DNA: TGTGCCAGCAGCTTAGGTCTTGAAGCTTTCTTT. Combining the CDR3 with reference TRBV7-9 and TRBJ1-1 gives the whole variable domain DTGVSQNPRHKITKRGQNVTFRCDPISEHNRLYWYRQTLGQGPEFLTYFQNEAQLEKSRLLSDRFSAERPKGSFSTLEIQRTEQGDSAMYLCASSLGLEAFFGQGTRLTVV.

The count of this clone is one. The chain uses TRBV2 and TRBJ1-1, with 7 bases lining up with TRBD1. Looked up from germline, CDR1 is SNHLY and CDR2 is FYNNEI. The CDR3 length is 14 residues. With V trimmed by 7 bases and J by 1 base, 6 bases remained unmatched. The CDR3 spells CASTRGTANTEAFF. CDR3 sequence (DNA): TGTGCCAGCACTCGCGGGACAGCGAACACTGAAGCTTTCTTT.

The chain's CDR3 is CASSQESTVYGYTF. The DNA of the CDR3 is TGTGCCAGCAGCCAAGAGAGTACAGTATATGGCTACACCTTC. This chain joins TRBV14 and TRBJ1-2; D not certain. Trimming took 0 bases from V and 5 from J, leaving 10 bases between them. Germline CDR1 and CDR2: SGHDN and FVKESK. The CDR3 is 14 amino acids.

This chain joins TRBV5-1 and TRBJ2-7; tentatively, D is TRBD2 (6 bases). Germline V gene lookup returns CDR1 SGHRS and CDR2 YFSETQ. Between the trimmed V and J ends, which lost 5 bases and 2 bases, there was a span of 14 bases. This CDR3 is built from 14 residues. The CDR3 DNA reads as TGCGCCAGCAGGGATCTCGGGGGACCCTACGAGCAGTACTTC. This sequence encodes CASRDLGGPYEQYF.

Only a few counts were recorded for this clone. The V and J genes are TRBV6-5 and TRBJ2-1, with 12 bases lining up with TRBD2. This CDR3 comprises 14 residues. Germline CDR1 MNHEY, CDR2 SVGAGI. The J segment lost 7 bases and the V segment lost 10 bases, leaving 8 bases of the junction unmatched. For the CDR3, the DNA is TGTGCCAATCGACTAGCGGGAGTAAGAAATGAGCAGTTCTTC. This codes for CANRLAGVRNEQFF.

The chain employs TRBV20-1 and TRBJ1-5; D might be TRBD1 (5 bases). Germline CDR1 DFQATT, CDR2 SNEGSKA (reference sequence). Deletions cut 3 bases from V and 1 base from J, with 10 bases between. The CDR3 loop spans 14 amino acids. In DNA, the CDR3 is TGCAGTGCTAGTGGGCCAGGGAGCAATCAGCCCCAGCATTTT. This translates into CSASGPGSNQPQHF.

A remark on this clone: At one end the junction does not follow the germline gene, possibly because of a read error. The gene calls are TRBV7-7 and TRBJ2-3; TRBD1 aligns across 8 bases. Looked up from germline, CDR1 is SSHAT and CDR2 is FNYEAQ (reference sequence). The CDR3 covers 13 residues. The CDR3 sequence: CASSPDRQGTQYF. The CDR3 DNA is TGTGCTAGCAGCCCCGATCGACAGGGGACGCAGTATTTT.

CDR3 bases: TGCAGTGCTAGTGGGGGAGGAGGAAACACCATATATTTT. It codes for CSASGGGGNTIYF. This chain links TRBV20-1 with TRBJ1-3, with D maybe TRBD1 (5 bases). Per germline, CDR1 DFQATT and CDR2 SNEGSKA (reference sequence). Trimming removed 3 bases from V and 4 bases from J, with 10 bases in between. The CDR3 is 13 amino acids.